This is a list of T cell receptor beta chains from one sample in a study of shared clonotypes between healthy human individuals. Sequencing was performed with immunoSEQ multiplex PCR; in TCRdb, only in-frame clones are kept and a portion is missing. The sample records roughly 2.6 million clones, just over 90% being singletons. The material sequenced was naive CD4+ T cells sorted from blood. These receptor sequences come from a man aged 18 to 29 in good health. The CDR3 runs from the conserved cysteine through the conserved F or W. A D gene is named only where the DNA matches it firmly. Not every row has a clone size; where given, it reads once, few, many or a size class.

v_call	j_call	clone_size	d_call	cdr3_aa	cdr3_nt
TRBV7-2	TRBJ1-1	-	-	CASSLAGGGTTEAFF	TGTGCCAGCAGCTTAGCGGGAGGGGGGACGACTGAAGCTTTCTTT
TRBV4-1	TRBJ1-1	few	-	CASSYTGSTEAFF	TGCGCCAGCAGCTACACAGGGAGCACTGAAGCTTTCTTT
TRBV28	TRBJ1-5	-	-	CASSTTGPLSNQPQHF	TGTGCCAGCAGTACCACGGGACCGCTTAGCAATCAGCCCCAGCATTTT
TRBV4-3	TRBJ2-7	-	-	CASSSHAPPSSYEQYF	TGCGCCAGCAGCTCTCACGCACCTCCAAGCTCCTACGAGCAGTACTTC
TRBV19	TRBJ2-7	once	TRBD1	CASSPIGSGQGYEQYF	TGTGCCAGTAGCCCTATTGGGTCGGGACAGGGGTACGAGCAGTACTTC
TRBV6-1	TRBJ2-7	-	-	CASSEEIGRAQYF	TGTGCCAGCAGTGAAGAAATAGGCAGGGCGCAGTACTTC
TRBV9	TRBJ2-5	-	-	CASSGGPGETQYF	TGTGCCAGCAGCGGGGGGCCGGGAGAGACCCAGTACTTC
TRBV19	TRBJ2-5	-	TRBD1	CASTGTGRETQYF	TGTGCCAGTACGGGGACAGGGCGAGAGACCCAGTACTTC
TRBV21-1	TRBJ2-7	-	-	CASSKVDGVLPWEQYF	TGTGCCAGCAGCAAAGTTGACGGGGTGCTCCCATGGGAGCAGTACTTC
TRBV5-1	TRBJ2-7	-	TRBD2	CASSLVSPLAGGLSEQYF	TGCGCCAGCAGCTTGGTCTCCCCCCTAGCGGGGGGTCTATCCGAGCAGTACTTC
TRBV5-4	TRBJ1-2	-	-	CASTLPDSYGYTF	TGTGCCAGCACCCTACCAGACTCCTATGGCTACACCTTC